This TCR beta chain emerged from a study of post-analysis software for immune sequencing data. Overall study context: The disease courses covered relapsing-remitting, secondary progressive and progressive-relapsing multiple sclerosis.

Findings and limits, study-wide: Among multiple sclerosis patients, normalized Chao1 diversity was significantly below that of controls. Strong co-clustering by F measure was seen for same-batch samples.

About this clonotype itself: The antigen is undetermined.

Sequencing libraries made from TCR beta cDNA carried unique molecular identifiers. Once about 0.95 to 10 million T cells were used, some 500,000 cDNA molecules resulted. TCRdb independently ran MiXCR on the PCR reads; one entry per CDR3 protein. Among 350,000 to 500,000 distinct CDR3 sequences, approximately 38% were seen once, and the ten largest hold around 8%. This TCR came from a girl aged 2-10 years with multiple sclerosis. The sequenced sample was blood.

In DNA, the CDR3 is TGCGCCAGCAGAACAGGGAATAACAATGAGCAGTTCTTC. Protein product: CASRTGNNNEQFF. The V gene is TRBV5-1, the J gene TRBJ2-1; D perhaps matches TRBD1 (6 bases). V lost 5 bases and J 5 bases, leaving 11 bases between the germline ends. CDR1 SGHRS and CDR2 YFSETQ come from the germline V gene. This CDR3 has 13 amino acids.